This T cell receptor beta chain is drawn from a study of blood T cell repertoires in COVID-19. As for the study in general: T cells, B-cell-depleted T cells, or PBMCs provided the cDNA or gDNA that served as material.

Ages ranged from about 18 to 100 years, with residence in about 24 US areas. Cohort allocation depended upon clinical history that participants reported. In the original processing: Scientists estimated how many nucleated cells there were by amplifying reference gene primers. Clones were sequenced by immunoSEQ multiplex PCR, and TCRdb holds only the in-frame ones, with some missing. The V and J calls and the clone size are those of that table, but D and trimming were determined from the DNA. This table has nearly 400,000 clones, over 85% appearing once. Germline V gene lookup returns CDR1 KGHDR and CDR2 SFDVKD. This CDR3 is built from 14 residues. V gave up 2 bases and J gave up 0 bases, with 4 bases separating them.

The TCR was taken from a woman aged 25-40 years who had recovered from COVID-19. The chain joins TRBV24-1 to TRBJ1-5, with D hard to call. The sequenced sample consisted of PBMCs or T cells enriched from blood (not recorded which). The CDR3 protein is CATSDWSSNQPQHF. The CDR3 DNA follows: TGTGCCACCAGTGATTGGAGTAGCAATCAGCCCCAGCATTTT.